The clone carrying this T cell receptor beta chain was counted only a few times. What it binds is not known. Only in-frame clones appear in the TCRdb table, and some are missing; sequencing was by immunoSEQ multiplex PCR. The profile shows some 29,000 clones, over 60% of them singletons. The V gene's germline CDR1 is KGHSH and CDR2 LQKENI. With 5 bases removed from V and 1 base from J, the gap between germline ends came to 11 bases. CDR3 length: 14 amino acids. The data are from a study of CD4 T cells in relation to SARS-CoV-2 and coronaviruses. Study-level information: TCR beta CDR3s were sequenced after 10-day antigen culture of PBMCs. Study results and caveats: In around 63% of donors, memory CD4+ clonotypes crossrecognized SARS-CoV-2 and at least one common cold coronavirus spike. No donor gave both pre-pandemic and post-infection samples. This crossreactivity analysis covered spike protein alone, no other viral proteins.

Unexposed donor CD4+ T cells date from about 2011-2018, before the COVID-19 pandemic. The cells were cultured for around ten days before CD4+ T cells were isolated. Sequenced: CD4+ T cells from PBMCs, cultured in vitro. The chain has TRBV18 and TRBJ1-2; no definite D call. The TCR originated in a human donor in good health. CDR3 sequence (DNA): TGTGCCAGCTCAGCGGCGACGGATAACTATGGCTACACCTTC. It yields the protein CASSAATDNYGYTF.